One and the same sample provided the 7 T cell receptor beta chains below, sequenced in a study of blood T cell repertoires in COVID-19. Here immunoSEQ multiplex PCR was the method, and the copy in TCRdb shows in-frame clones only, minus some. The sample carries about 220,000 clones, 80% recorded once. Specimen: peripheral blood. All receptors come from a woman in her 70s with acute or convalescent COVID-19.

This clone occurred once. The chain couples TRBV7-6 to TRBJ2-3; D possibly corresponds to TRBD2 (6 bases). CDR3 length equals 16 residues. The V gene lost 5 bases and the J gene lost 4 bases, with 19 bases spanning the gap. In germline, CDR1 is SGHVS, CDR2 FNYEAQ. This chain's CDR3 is CASSPRGIGSSDTQYF. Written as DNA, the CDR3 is TGTGCCAGCAGCCCTCGGGGGATCGGGTCATCAGATACGCAGTATTTT.

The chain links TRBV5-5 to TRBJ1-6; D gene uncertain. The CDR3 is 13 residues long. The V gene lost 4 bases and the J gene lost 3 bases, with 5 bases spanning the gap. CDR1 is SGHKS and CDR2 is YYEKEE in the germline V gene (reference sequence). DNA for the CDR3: TGTGCCAGCAGCGAGTACTATAATTCACCCCTCCACTTT. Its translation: CASSEYYNSPLHF.

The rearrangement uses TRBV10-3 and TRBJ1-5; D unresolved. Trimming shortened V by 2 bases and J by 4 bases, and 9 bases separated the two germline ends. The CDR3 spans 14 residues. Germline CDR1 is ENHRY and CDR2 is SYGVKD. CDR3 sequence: CAISEGSINQPQHF. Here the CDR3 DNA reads TGTGCCATCAGTGAGGGCAGTATAAATCAGCCCCAGCATTTT.

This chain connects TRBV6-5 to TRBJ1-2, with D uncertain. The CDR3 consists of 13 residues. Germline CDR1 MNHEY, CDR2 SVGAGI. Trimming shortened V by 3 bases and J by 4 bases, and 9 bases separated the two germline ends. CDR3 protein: CASSYGQIYGYTF. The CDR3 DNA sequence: TGTGCCAGCAGTTATGGGCAGATCTATGGCTACACCTTC.

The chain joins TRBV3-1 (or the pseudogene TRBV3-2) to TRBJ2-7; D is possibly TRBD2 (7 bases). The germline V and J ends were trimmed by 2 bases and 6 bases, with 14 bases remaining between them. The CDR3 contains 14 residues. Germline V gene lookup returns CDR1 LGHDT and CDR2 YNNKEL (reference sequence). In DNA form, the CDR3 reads TGTGCCAGCAGCCAAACGGGGGGCCCTTCCGAGCAGTACTTC. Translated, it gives CASSQTGGPSEQYF.

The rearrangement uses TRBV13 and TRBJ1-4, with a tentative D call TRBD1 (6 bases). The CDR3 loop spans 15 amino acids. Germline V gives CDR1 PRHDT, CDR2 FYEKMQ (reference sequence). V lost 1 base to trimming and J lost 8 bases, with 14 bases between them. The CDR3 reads CASSLASGAREKLFF. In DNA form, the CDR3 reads TGTGCCAGCAGCTTAGCCTCAGGGGCTCGGGAAAAACTGTTTTTT.

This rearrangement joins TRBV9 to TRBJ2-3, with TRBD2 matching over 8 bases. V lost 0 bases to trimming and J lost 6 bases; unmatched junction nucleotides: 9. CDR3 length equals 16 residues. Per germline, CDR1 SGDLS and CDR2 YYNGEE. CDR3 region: CASSVDYRGGQDTQYF. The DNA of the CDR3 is TGTGCCAGCAGCGTAGACTATCGGGGGGGTCAGGATACGCAGTATTTT.